The clone carrying this T cell receptor beta chain was picked up many times. Its target is unknown. TCRdb re-called the RACE reads through MiXCR, storing one row per CDR3 protein. This sample has approximately 350,000 distinct CDR3 sequences, with roughly 6.9% found just once. This entry is derived from a study of human T cells and chemical hapten exposure. Overall study: Diagnoses of alopecia areata, totalis or universalis occurred in mostly female patients. Variability of per-sample TCR yields stemmed mainly from small differences in pooled library volume.

Regarding the study as a whole: With regard to DPC sensitization, TCRs above 1 in 1000 frequency did not change.

Time point: patch test 1, 2 weeks after DPC sensitization. Treatment defined: therapeutic diphenylcyclopropenone sensitization with weekly scalp DPC. Blood, whole and unfractionated, served as the source for total RNA extraction. This clonotype was obtained from a woman younger than 35 with alopecia areata. Some clones in this sample may be carry-over from other donors' samples. The sequenced sample was whole blood, obtained in connection with sensitization to the hapten diphenylcyclopropenone (DPC).

CDR3 region: CASSSLTEEQYF. CDR3 sequence (DNA): TGTGCCAGTAGTAGCCTCACGGAAGAGCAGTACTTC. This sequence joins TRBV19 and TRBJ2-7; D is unresolved. The germline V gene has CDR1 LNHDA and CDR2 SQIVND (reference sequence). The CDR3 is 12 amino acids. The V end was cut by 4 bases, the J end by 7 bases, with 11 bases between.